This TCR beta chain was retrieved from a study of shared clonotypes between healthy human individuals. The CDR3 runs to 16 residues. Trimming took 1 base from V and 3 from J, leaving 16 bases between them. Germline assignment: CDR1 MGHRA and CDR2 YSYEKL. Study conclusions and caveats: Naive subsets tended to show greater estimated richness than memory subsets. It was the non-shared clonotypes that had lower generation probabilities than clonotypes shared by all four donors.

Under the authors' procedure: Quality scores were absent from the junction-only immunoSEQ sequences, so filtering differed. Sequenced by immunoSEQ multiplex PCR; TCRdb stores in-frame clones only, minus some. The V and J calls and clone size come from that table; D and trimming were worked out from the DNA. The table lists roughly 1,500,000 clones, approximately 98.5% of them singletons. As concerns this clone: Its specificity is unknown.

This clonotype was obtained from a young man in good health. Material: naive CD4+ T cells sorted from blood. Described subset: CD45RA+ positively selected. This chain joins TRBV4-1 and TRBJ2-7, with D possibly TRBD1 on 6 matching bases. The CDR3 sequence: CASSQAPVGTHYEQYF. CDR3 nucleotide sequence: TGCGCCAGCAGCCAAGCGCCTGTAGGGACACACTACGAGCAGTACTTC.